Each of the 32 T cell receptor beta chains below was sequenced from the same sample in a study of T cells in Graves' hyperthyroidism and ophthalmopathy. From RNA transcripts, TCR beta CDR3 regions were amplified. HTBI primers were used for first-round RT-PCR of the TCR CDR3. From the multiplex PCR reads, TCRdb called clonotypes with MiXCR, one entry per CDR3 protein. The table records approximately 640,000 distinct CDR3 sequences, roughly 15% of them present only once. Sequenced input: blood. The receptors here all came from a woman in her twenties or thirties with Graves' hyperthyroidism.

V gene TRBV5-8 combines with J gene TRBJ2-1; maybe TRBD1 (5 bases). The V end lost 4 bases, the J end lost 1 base, and 12 bases lay between the germline ends. Germline loops: CDR1 SGHTS, CDR2 YDEGEE. This CDR3 has 15 amino acids. The CDR3 bases are TGTGCCAGCAGCCAAGGGGCGGAATCCTACAATGAGCAGTTCTTC. Protein product: CASSQGAESYNEQFF.

The chain recombines TRBV11-2 with TRBJ2-2; 10 nucleotides align to TRBD2. CDR1 is SGHAT and CDR2 is FQNNGV in the germline V gene. The CDR3 sequence is 15 residues long. V lost 5 bases and J lost 6; bases outside the gene matches: 6. This CDR3 is CASSPSGRRSGELFF. The CDR3 DNA sequence: TGTGCCAGCAGCCCTAGCGGGAGAAGGTCCGGGGAGCTGTTTTTT.

The chain is built from TRBV28 and TRBJ1-1; weak D call: TRBD1 (5 bases). CDR1 and CDR2 (germline): MDHEN, SYDVKM. The CDR3 is 15 residues long. V gave up 10 bases and J gave up 1 base, with 19 bases separating them. CDR3 DNA sequence: TGTGCCACCAAGGGGCGAGGATTAGGGAACACTGAAGCTTTCTTT. It specifies CATKGRGLGNTEAFF.

A word on this clonotype: Just one base apart from a much larger clone, this may be a read error. The gene calls are TRBV5-1 and TRBJ1-5; 7 nucleotides agree with TRBD1. CDR1 is SGHRS, CDR2 YFSETQ, per germline. The CDR3 loop spans 19 amino acids. The J segment lost 0 bases and the V segment lost 0 bases, leaving 12 bases of the junction unmatched. DNA for the CDR3: TGCGCCAGCAGCTTGGTATCAGGGGGGAGAATCCATAGCAATCAGCCCCAGCATTTT. As protein: CASSLVSGGRIHSNQPQHF.

The chain carries TRBV29-1 and TRBJ2-1; D call uncertain. The CDR3 contains 12 residues. The germline CDR1 and CDR2 sequences are SQVTM and ANQGSEA. V dropped 3 bases and J dropped 6 bases, with 9 bases sitting between them. CDR3 in amino acids: CSVDLVVNEQFF. The CDR3, as DNA: TGCAGCGTTGACCTAGTAGTCAATGAGCAGTTCTTC.

V and J are TRBV5-1 and TRBJ2-4, with 7 nucleotides matching TRBD1. Germline assignment: CDR1 SGHRS and CDR2 YFSETQ. The V and J ends lost 0 bases and 0 bases, in that order; junction bases with no gene match: 6. The CDR3 extends over 17 amino acids. The CDR3 DNA follows: TGCGCCAGCAGCTTGGCAGGGGGTATTCTAGCCAAAAACATTCAGTACTTC. This encodes CASSLAGGILAKNIQYF.

CDR3 region: CASSLAMGAVSTGELFF. The DNA of the CDR3 is TGTGCCAGCAGTTTAGCGATGGGGGCAGTAAGCACCGGGGAGCTGTTTTTT. The rearrangement links TRBV12-3 or TRBV12-4 to TRBJ2-2; D may be TRBD1 (6 bases). The V end lost 0 bases, the J end lost 4 bases, and 15 bases lay between the germline ends. The CDR3 spans 17 residues.

The chain carries TRBV11-2 and TRBJ2-7, with 9 bases matching TRBD1. CDR3 length: 14 amino acids. Germline CDR1 reads SGHAT; CDR2 reads FQNNGV. V lost 3 bases to trimming and J lost 4 bases; unmatched junction nucleotides: 4. Written as DNA, the CDR3 is TGTGCCAGCAGCTTGACAGGGGGTAAGTACGAGCAGTACTTC. Translated: CASSLTGGKYEQYF.

Note on this clonotype: At one end the junction does not follow the germline gene, possibly because of a read error. The rearrangement joins TRBV11-2 to TRBJ1-5; D not certain. This CDR3 contains 15 residues. CDR1 SGHAT and CDR2 FQNNGV come from the germline V gene. The CDR3 sequence is CASSVDGTSNQPQHF. As DNA, the CDR3 is TGTGCCAGCAGCGTAGATGGCACCTCCAATCAGCCCCAGCATTTT.

This clonotype was detected only a few times. The V call is TRBV28, the J call TRBJ2-1; 13 bases are shared with TRBD2. Germline trimming cut 6 bases from V and 3 bases from J; bases unmatched to any gene: 8. The CDR3 runs to 17 residues. From germline, CDR1 is MDHEN and CDR2 SYDVKM. CDR3 region: CASSRGLAGPNYNEQFF. CDR3 in DNA: TGTGCCAGCAGCCGGGGACTAGCGGGACCTAACTACAATGAGCAGTTCTTC.

V usage is TRBV7-2 and J usage is TRBJ1-4; 7 bases are shared with TRBD1. Trimming at V came to 1 base and at J to 3 bases, leaving 2 bases not matched to a gene. There are 15 residues in the CDR3. CDR1 is SGHTA, CDR2 FQGNSA, per germline. CDR3 in amino acids: CASSLGDSSNEKLFF. DNA for the CDR3: TGTGCCAGCAGCTTAGGGGACAGCTCTAATGAAAAACTGTTTTTT.

This clonotype was observed at least ten times. The V and J genes are TRBV11-2 and TRBJ2-1, with 7 positions matching TRBD2. With V trimmed by 4 bases and J by 0 bases, 6 bases remained unmatched. The CDR3 spans 16 residues. Germline CDR1 and CDR2: SGHAT and FQNNGV. This chain's CDR3 is CASSSFGGSSYNEQFF. CDR3 sequence (DNA): TGTGCCAGCAGCTCCTTCGGCGGGAGCTCCTACAATGAGCAGTTCTTC.

In this sample, this clonotype turned up many times. The chain carries TRBV5-1 and TRBJ1-4, with 10 bases matching TRBD1. Germline values: CDR1 SGHRS, CDR2 YFSETQ. The CDR3 contains 16 residues. The ends lost 1 base at V and 6 bases at J; junction bases unmatched: 6. CDR3 sequence: CASSLSPGTGDEKLFF. CDR3 coding DNA: TGCGCCAGCAGCTTGAGCCCCGGGACAGGGGATGAAAAACTGTTTTTT.

This clonotype was seen only a few times. This chain uses TRBV7-3 with TRBJ2-2; 7 positions match TRBD2. CDR3 length: 16 residues. Germline V gene lookup returns CDR1 SGHTA and CDR2 FQGTGA. V lost 1 base and J lost 1; bases outside the gene matches: 3. Written as DNA, the CDR3 is TGTGCCAGCAGCTTAAGTGCTAGCGGGAACACCGGGGAGCTGTTTTTT. Translation gives CASSLSASGNTGELFF.

In its sample, this clonotype was seen many times. The chain carries TRBV30 and TRBJ1-1; D remains ambiguous. Germline V gene sequence: CDR1 GTSNPN, CDR2 SVGIG (reference sequence). The CDR3 runs to 12 residues. Trimming shortened V by 5 bases and J by 1 base, and 8 bases separated the two germline ends. CDR3 nucleotides: TGTGCCTGGGGGTTGGAGAACACTGAAGCTTTCTTT. It encodes CAWGLENTEAFF. Full variable domain (rest looked up from reference TRBV30 and TRBJ1-1): SQTIHQWPATLVQPVGSPLSLECTVEGTSNPNLYWYRQAAGRGLQLLFYSVGIGQISSEVPQNLSASRPQDRQFILSSKKLLLSDSGFYLCAWGLENTEAFFGQGTRLTVV.

This clonotype was found once. The CDR3 nucleotides read TGCAGTGCCAGTTTAGTTGCGGGAGGAGACGAGCAGTACTTC. Its translation is CSASLVAGGDEQYF. The V call is TRBV20-1, the J call TRBJ2-7, with TRBD2 matching over 8 bases. Trimming at V came to 6 bases and at J to 5 bases, leaving 12 bases not matched to a gene. Germline CDR1 reads DFQATT; CDR2 reads SNEGSKA (reference sequence). This CDR3 contains 14 residues.

This clonotype was seen repeatedly, ten times or more. This chain connects TRBV2 to TRBJ2-7; no clear D gene. CDR1 and CDR2 from the germline V gene are SNHLY and FYNNEI. V lost 3 bases to trimming and J lost 0 bases, with 6 bases between them. The CDR3 has 13 residues. Written as DNA, the CDR3 is TGTGCCAGCAGTGAGGCGGCCTCCTACGAGCAGTACTTC. Translating it yields CASSEAASYEQYF.

The rearrangement uses TRBV29-1 and TRBJ2-3; D is perhaps TRBD1 or TRBD2 (7 bases each). Germline V CDR1 and CDR2: SQVTM, ANQGSEA. The germline V and J ends were trimmed by 6 bases and 4 bases, with 11 bases remaining between them. This CDR3 comprises 12 residues. CDR3 coding DNA: TGCAGCGTCAGGGGGGGGTCAGATACGCAGTATTTT. Translated: CSVRGGSDTQYF.

This clonotype has just a few counts. J is TRBJ1-4 and V is TRBV2; perhaps TRBD1 as D (6 bases). Germline V gene lookup returns CDR1 SNHLY and CDR2 FYNNEI. There are 14 residues in the CDR3. Trimming cost V 7 bases and J 5 bases, with 14 bases left between them. In DNA, the CDR3 is TGTGCCAGCAATCCGCAGGGGTGGAATGAAAAACTGTTTTTT. Its translation is CASNPQGWNEKLFF.

In this sample, this clonotype turned up a few times. This chain joins TRBV2 and TRBJ2-2; unclear D gene. Germline V gives CDR1 SNHLY, CDR2 FYNNEI. Between the trimmed V and J ends, which lost 3 bases and 3 bases, there was a span of 5 bases. The CDR3 covers 13 residues. CDR3 protein: CASSELYTGELFF. In DNA form, the CDR3 reads TGTGCCAGCAGTGAGCTATACACCGGGGAGCTGTTTTTT.

This clonotype was picked up many times. The CDR3 DNA sequence: TGCGCCAGCAGCAGGAGGCAGGGGTTTGACTATGGCTACACCTTC. This translates into CASSRRQGFDYGYTF. This chain connects TRBV5-1 to TRBJ1-2, with D tentatively TRBD1 (6 bases). V lost 4 bases and J lost 3, with 16 bases in between. There are 15 residues in the CDR3. Germline CDR1 is SGHRS and CDR2 is YFSETQ. Together with reference TRBV5-1 and TRBJ1-2, the CDR3 gives the full variable domain: KAGVTQTPRYLIKTRGQQVTLSCSPISGHRSVSWYQQTPGQGLQFLFEYFSETQRNKGNFPGRFSGRQFSNSRSEMNVSTLELGDSALYLCASSRRQGFDYGYTFGSGTRLTVV.

This clonotype was detected only a few times. The V call is TRBV9, the J call TRBJ1-2; D is unclear. Germline assignment: CDR1 SGDLS and CDR2 YYNGEE. This CDR3 is built from 13 residues. Trimming removed 4 bases from V and 8 bases from J, with 15 bases in between. The CDR3 DNA reads TGTGCCAGCAGCCCAGGCTACACAAGCGGCTACACCTTC. Translation gives CASSPGYTSGYTF.

This clonotype was detected many times. The chain combines TRBV5-1 with TRBJ2-7; D is unclear. V lost 1 base, J lost 1 base, and 9 bases lay in between. The CDR3 spans 14 residues. Germline-derived CDR1 and CDR2 are SGHRS and YFSETQ. The CDR3 DNA reads as TGCGCCAGCAGCTTGATCAGTGCGTCCTACGAGCAGTACTTC. The encoded protein is CASSLISASYEQYF.

The sample holds a few counts of this clonotype. The gene calls are TRBV9 and TRBJ2-5, with D perhaps TRBD2 (6 bases). Trimming pared 3 bases from V and 5 bases from J, leaving 14 bases between. CDR1 is SGDLS and CDR2 is YYNGEE in the germline V gene. The CDR3 has 14 residues. The chain's CDR3 is CASSAGGSRETQYF. The CDR3 coding sequence is TGTGCCAGCAGCGCCGGAGGGAGTCGGGAGACCCAGTACTTC.

This clonotype was recorded at least ten times. The rearrangement links TRBV2 to TRBJ2-7, with D hard to call. Trimming left V 6 bases short and J 0 bases short, with 9 bases between. The CDR3 runs to 13 residues. Germline V lookup: CDR1 SNHLY, CDR2 FYNNEI. For the CDR3, the DNA is TGTGCCAGCAGAGACCGAGTCTCCTACGAGCAGTACTTC. Amino acid sequence: CASRDRVSYEQYF.

The table lists this clonotype with a few counts. CDR3 residues: CASGLDRGLSEQYF. CDR3 nucleotide sequence: TGTGCTAGTGGTTTGGACAGGGGATTGAGCGAGCAGTACTTC. V is TRBV12-5 and J is TRBJ2-7; 7 bases match TRBD1. Germline V gives CDR1 LGHNT, CDR2 FRNRAP. The CDR3 is made up of 14 amino acids. With 1 base clipped from V and 6 bases from J, the junction kept 6 bases outside the gene matches.

This clonotype appeared a few times. V is TRBV15 and J is TRBJ2-3; possibly TRBD1 or TRBD2 for D (5 bases each). Germline values: CDR1 LNHNV, CDR2 YYDKDF (reference sequence). This CDR3 is built from 15 residues. V shed 1 base and J shed 3 bases, with 11 bases lying between them. CDR3 loop: CATSRGGARTDTQYF. DNA of the CDR3: TGTGCCACCAGCAGAGGAGGGGCCCGAACAGATACGCAGTATTTT. The full variable domain, in which reference TRBV15 and TRBJ2-3 provide the parts outside the CDR3, is DAMVIQNPRYQVTQFGKPVTLSCSQTLNHNVMYWYQQKSSQAPKLLFHYYDKDFNNEADTPDNFQSRRPNTSFCFLDIRSPGLGDTAMYLCATSRGGARTDTQYFGPGTRLTVL.

This clonotype appeared a few times. This chain links TRBV7-3 with TRBJ2-1, with 7 bases matching TRBD1. This CDR3 is built from 14 residues. The junction had 8 bases not matched to a gene; V was cut back by 5 bases and J by 7 bases. CDR1 and CDR2 from the germline V gene are SGHTA and FQGTGA. The CDR3 coding sequence is TGTGCCAGCAGCCCCGGGGCAGGGGGTAATGAGCAGTTCTTC. This encodes CASSPGAGGNEQFF. Using reference TRBV7-3 and TRBJ2-1 for the parts outside the CDR3, the full variable domain is GAGVSQTPSNKVTEKGKYVELRCDPISGHTALYWYRQSLGQGPEFLIYFQGTGAADDSGLPNDRFFAVRPEGSVSTLKIQRTERGDSAVYLCASSPGAGGNEQFFGPGTRLTVL.

This clonotype was observed a handful of times. This chain joins TRBV6-1 and TRBJ2-7, with TRBD2 matching over 9 bases. V was pared by 3 bases and J by 3 bases, with 6 bases of the junction left unmatched. Germline loops: CDR1 MNHNS, CDR2 SASEGT. This CDR3 comprises 15 residues. Here the CDR3 DNA reads TGTGCCAGCAGTGATAGGGCTAGCGGGATCTACGAGCAGTACTTC. This translates into CASSDRASGIYEQYF.

Many counts were recorded for this clonotype. The chain uses TRBV28 and TRBJ1-5; D is perhaps TRBD1 (6 bases). The V end was cut by 2 bases, the J end by 6 bases, with 11 bases between. Germline loops: CDR1 MDHEN, CDR2 SYDVKM. CDR3 length: 14 amino acids. CDR3 in DNA: TGTGCCAGCAGTTTAAGACAGGTTGGTCAGCCCCAGCATTTT. Its protein product is CASSLRQVGQPQHF.

This sequence joins TRBV9 and TRBJ1-5; TRBD1 aligns across 10 bases. CDR1 is SGDLS and CDR2 is YYNGEE in the germline V gene. V gave up 5 bases and J gave up 5 bases; unmatched junction bases: 4. This CDR3 contains 14 residues. CDR3 in DNA: TGTGCCAGCAGACTCGGACAGGGGGATCAGCCCCAGCATTTT. This translates into CASRLGQGDQPQHF.

The chain carries TRBV28 and TRBJ2-7; either TRBD1 or TRBD2 may fit D (5 bases each). The length of the CDR3 is 14 residues. Trimming left V 6 bases short and J 2 bases short, with 14 bases between. CDR1 and CDR2 from the germline V gene are MDHEN and SYDVKM. CDR3 coding DNA: TGTGCCAGCAGATGGGGGACCAGCCCCTACGAGCAGTACTTC. Amino acid sequence: CASRWGTSPYEQYF.